This entry describes one T cell receptor beta chain. Generated by immunoSEQ multiplex PCR, the TCRdb table keeps only in-frame clones and is missing some. The table includes some 130,000 clones, approximately 89% detected once. This sample stems from a study of cytomegalovirus exposure and HLA in healthy donors. Trimming shortened V by 4 bases and J by 1 base, and 10 bases separated the two germline ends. This CDR3 is 14 amino acids long. Per germline, CDR1 MNHEY and CDR2 SMNVEV (reference sequence). This receptor was taken from a woman under 30 in good health and CMV-seronegative. Sequences were obtained from PBMCs. This chain uses TRBV27 with TRBJ1-1, with D possibly matching TRBD1 (6 bases). The CDR3 region has the DNA TGTGCCAGCAGTTACCTACAGGGGAACACTGAAGCTTTCTTT. It is translated as CASSYLQGNTEAFF.